Listed below are T cell receptor beta chains from one sample, sequenced in a study of blood T cell repertoires in COVID-19. Sequencing used immunoSEQ multiplex PCR; TCRdb keeps in-frame clones, though not all of them. Of some 250,000 clones listed, around 89% are singletons. The sample was PBMCs or T cells enriched from blood (not recorded which). All receptors come from a man aged 35-49 years who had recovered from COVID-19. Both conserved end residues are part of each CDR3. Each record gives: D gene, J gene, V gene, clone size, CDR3 DNA, CDR3 protein. A D gene is named only where the DNA matches it firmly. Size is omitted from some rows. Given values are once, few, many or a class for expanded clones.

d_gene: TRBD2; j_gene: TRBJ2-1; v_gene: TRBV7-3; abundance: .; CDR3nt: TGTGCCAGCAGCTTGACTAGCGGGAGCAATGAGCAGTTCTTC; CDR3aa: CASSLTSGSNEQFF
d_gene: TRBD2; j_gene: TRBJ2-1; v_gene: TRBV5-1; abundance: .; CDR3nt: TGCGCCAGCAGCGGGACTAGCGGCGTCTACAATGAGCAGTTCTTC; CDR3aa: CASSGTSGVYNEQFF
d_gene: TRBD1; j_gene: TRBJ1-1; v_gene: TRBV6-2/TRBV6-3; abundance: .; CDR3nt: TGTGCCAGCAGTTACTCGTTCGACAGGGAGAACACTGAAGCTTTCTTT; CDR3aa: CASSYSFDRENTEAFF
d_gene: .; j_gene: TRBJ2-5; v_gene: TRBV28; abundance: .; CDR3nt: TGTGCCAGCAGTTTATTGGGGCAAGGGGGAAGTGAGACCCAGTACTTC; CDR3aa: CASSLLGQGGSETQYF
d_gene: TRBD1; j_gene: TRBJ2-1; v_gene: TRBV24-1; abundance: .; CDR3nt: TGTGCCACCAGTGCCCTCGGGACAGGCCGACGAGTCCCCTACAATGAGCAGTTCTTC; CDR3aa: CATSALGTGRRVPYNEQFF
d_gene: .; j_gene: TRBJ2-7; v_gene: TRBV6-1; abundance: .; CDR3nt: TGTGCCAGCAGTGAGGCGGGGACCTACGAGCAGTACTTC; CDR3aa: CASSEAGTYEQYF
d_gene: TRBD1; j_gene: TRBJ1-6; v_gene: TRBV19; abundance: .; CDR3nt: TGTGCCAGTAGTATGGAAGGGACAGAGCGGATAGCACCCCTCCACTTT; CDR3aa: CASSMEGTERIAPLHF
d_gene: .; j_gene: TRBJ2-1; v_gene: TRBV7-2; abundance: .; CDR3nt: TGTGCCAGCAGCTTAGACCGAGGCCGGGATGAGCAGTTCTTC; CDR3aa: CASSLDRGRDEQFF
d_gene: TRBD1; j_gene: TRBJ1-5; v_gene: TRBV10-3; abundance: .; CDR3nt: TGTGCCATCAGTGAGGGACAGGGGTATCCCCAGCATTTT; CDR3aa: CAISEGQGYPQHF
d_gene: TRBD1; j_gene: TRBJ2-5; v_gene: TRBV5-6; abundance: .; CDR3nt: TGTGCCAGCAGCGTCGGGACAGGGGGCCAAGAGACCCAGTACTTC; CDR3aa: CASSVGTGGQETQYF
d_gene: .; j_gene: TRBJ1-2; v_gene: TRBV18; abundance: .; CDR3nt: TGTGCCAGCTCACCCTGGGCAGAACTTGGCTACACCTTC; CDR3aa: CASSPWAELGYTF
d_gene: .; j_gene: TRBJ2-1; v_gene: TRBV2; abundance: few; CDR3nt: TGTGCCAGCAGCCCCGGGGTTAGTGAGCAGTTCTTC; CDR3aa: CASSPGVSEQFF
d_gene: .; j_gene: TRBJ1-1; v_gene: TRBV7-3; abundance: .; CDR3nt: TGTGCCAGCAGCTCGACAGCCTGGAACACTGAAGCTTTCTTT; CDR3aa: CASSSTAWNTEAFF
d_gene: TRBD1; j_gene: TRBJ1-1; v_gene: TRBV10-3; abundance: once; CDR3nt: TGTGCCATCAGTGCCTCAGGGGGAGAGACTGAAGCTTTCTTT; CDR3aa: CAISASGGETEAFF
d_gene: .; j_gene: TRBJ2-1; v_gene: TRBV28; abundance: .; CDR3nt: TGTGCCAGCAGTTTTCAAGCGCCCTCCTACAATGAGCAGTTCTTC; CDR3aa: CASSFQAPSYNEQFF
d_gene: .; j_gene: TRBJ1-1; v_gene: TRBV7-6; abundance: many; CDR3nt: TGTGCCAGCAGCTCCTCGGGGGGCGGAAACACTGAAGCTTTCTTT; CDR3aa: CASSSSGGGNTEAFF
d_gene: TRBD1; j_gene: TRBJ1-2; v_gene: TRBV12-5; abundance: .; CDR3nt: TGTGCTAGTGGTCCGGAACAGGGGGCGGCGTATGGCTACACCTTC; CDR3aa: CASGPEQGAAYGYTF
d_gene: TRBD1; j_gene: TRBJ1-5; v_gene: TRBV19; abundance: .; CDR3nt: TGTGCCAGTATGGGACAGTTCAATCAGCCCCAGCATTTT; CDR3aa: CASMGQFNQPQHF
d_gene: TRBD1; j_gene: TRBJ1-4; v_gene: TRBV19; abundance: .; CDR3nt: TGTGCCAGCGGGAAACAGGGGCTGCCTAATGAAAAACTGTTTTTT; CDR3aa: CASGKQGLPNEKLFF
d_gene: TRBD1; j_gene: TRBJ1-4; v_gene: TRBV10-3; abundance: .; CDR3nt: TGTGCCATCAGTGAGAGGGACAGGGAAGAGGCAACTAATGAAAAACTGTTTTTT; CDR3aa: CAISERDREEATNEKLFF
d_gene: .; j_gene: TRBJ1-5; v_gene: TRBV19; abundance: .; CDR3nt: TGTGCCAGTAGTATCATGGGGAGTGTACAGGGAAGGAATAGCAATCAGCCCCAGCATTTT; CDR3aa: CASSIMGSVQGRNSNQPQHF
d_gene: TRBD2; j_gene: TRBJ2-3; v_gene: TRBV7-3; abundance: .; CDR3nt: TGTGCCAGCAGTCCCACCGCTAGCGGGGTTGGGGCAGATACGCAGTATTTT; CDR3aa: CASSPTASGVGADTQYF
d_gene: .; j_gene: TRBJ2-7; v_gene: TRBV15; abundance: .; CDR3nt: TGTGCCACCAGCAGAGAAGAGGGAATCTACGAGCAGTACTTC; CDR3aa: CATSREEGIYEQYF
d_gene: .; j_gene: TRBJ2-7; v_gene: TRBV28; abundance: .; CDR3nt: TGTGCCAGCAGTCAAGCGACAGGAACCTACGAGCAGTACTTC; CDR3aa: CASSQATGTYEQYF
d_gene: .; j_gene: TRBJ1-1; v_gene: TRBV27; abundance: .; CDR3nt: TGTGCCAGCAGTTTAACTCCCGGGGGGATCATCTCCTTCTTT; CDR3aa: CASSLTPGGIISFF
d_gene: .; j_gene: TRBJ1-5; v_gene: TRBV7-8; abundance: .; CDR3nt: TGTGCCAGCAGCTTAGCGTTACAGGGCACCCTCAATCAGCCCCAGCATTTT; CDR3aa: CASSLALQGTLNQPQHF
d_gene: TRBD1; j_gene: TRBJ1-2; v_gene: TRBV29-1; abundance: .; CDR3nt: TGCAGCGTAGCGACAGGGGGTGACTATGGCTACACCTTC; CDR3aa: CSVATGGDYGYTF
d_gene: .; j_gene: TRBJ2-3; v_gene: TRBV27; abundance: .; CDR3nt: TGTGCCAGCAGCCTACTAGATCGTCTTCCGGATACGCAGTATTTT; CDR3aa: CASSLLDRLPDTQYF
d_gene: .; j_gene: TRBJ2-5; v_gene: TRBV19; abundance: .; CDR3nt: TGTGCCAGTAGCGAACAGGGATCTTGGGAGACCCAGTACTTC; CDR3aa: CASSEQGSWETQYF
d_gene: .; j_gene: TRBJ1-1; v_gene: TRBV11-3; abundance: .; CDR3nt: TGTGCCAGCAGCTTAGGACAGGCGAACACTGAAGCTTTCTTT; CDR3aa: CASSLGQANTEAFF
d_gene: TRBD1; j_gene: TRBJ2-7; v_gene: TRBV19; abundance: .; CDR3nt: TGTGCCAGTAGTTGGACAGGGGCCTACGAGCAGTACTTC; CDR3aa: CASSWTGAYEQYF
d_gene: .; j_gene: TRBJ1-1; v_gene: TRBV6-5; abundance: .; CDR3nt: TGTGCCAGCAGAAAGGAAACGGGGAGGACTGAAGCTTTCTTT; CDR3aa: CASRKETGRTEAFF
d_gene: .; j_gene: TRBJ1-1; v_gene: TRBV29-1; abundance: .; CDR3nt: TGCAGCGTCGCCCTCGGAGGCACTGAAGCTTTCTTT; CDR3aa: CSVALGGTEAFF
d_gene: .; j_gene: TRBJ2-1; v_gene: TRBV5-4; abundance: once; CDR3nt: TGTGCCAGCAGCCCTGCTGGGGAGTTGGGGCAGTTCTTC; CDR3aa: CASSPAGELGQFF
d_gene: .; j_gene: TRBJ2-6; v_gene: TRBV7-6; abundance: once; CDR3nt: TGTGCCAGCAGCTTAGGCAGCTCTGGGGCCAACGTCCTGACTTTC; CDR3aa: CASSLGSSGANVLTF
d_gene: TRBD2; j_gene: TRBJ2-2; v_gene: TRBV27; abundance: .; CDR3nt: TGTGCCAGCAGTCCTAGCGGGAGTTACACCGGGGAGCTGTTTTTT; CDR3aa: CASSPSGSYTGELFF
d_gene: TRBD1; j_gene: TRBJ1-5; v_gene: TRBV7-9; abundance: .; CDR3nt: TGTGCCAGCAGCGCGGACAGGGGAAACAATCAGCCCCAGCATTTT; CDR3aa: CASSADRGNNQPQHF
d_gene: .; j_gene: TRBJ2-1; v_gene: TRBV28; abundance: .; CDR3nt: TGTGCCAGCAGTTTATTCGGCGCGGCCCCCTACAATGAGCAGTTCTTC; CDR3aa: CASSLFGAAPYNEQFF
d_gene: .; j_gene: TRBJ2-5; v_gene: TRBV7-8; abundance: .; CDR3nt: TGTGCCAGCAGCTTCGGGACACATGCATCGGGGGAGACCCAGTACTTC; CDR3aa: CASSFGTHASGETQYF
d_gene: .; j_gene: TRBJ1-5; v_gene: TRBV6-2/TRBV6-3; abundance: once; CDR3nt: TGTGCCAGCAGTCCAACGGGACAGCCCCAGCATTTT; CDR3aa: CASSPTGQPQHF
d_gene: .; j_gene: TRBJ2-3; v_gene: TRBV5-1; abundance: .; CDR3nt: TGCGCCAGCAGCTTGGACAGGCGGACAGATACGCAGTATTTT; CDR3aa: CASSLDRRTDTQYF
d_gene: .; j_gene: TRBJ1-1; v_gene: TRBV6-5; abundance: few; CDR3nt: TGTGCCAGCAGCAGGACAGAGTCCTCTGAAGCTTTCTTT; CDR3aa: CASSRTESSEAFF
d_gene: .; j_gene: TRBJ2-3; v_gene: TRBV7-9; abundance: .; CDR3nt: TGTGCCAGCAGCTTAGTATCAGATACGCAGTATTTT; CDR3aa: CASSLVSDTQYF
d_gene: .; j_gene: TRBJ1-6; v_gene: TRBV28; abundance: .; CDR3nt: TGTGCCAGCAGTCAACAGGGTGTCTTCCTCCACTTT; CDR3aa: CASSQQGVFLHF
d_gene: .; j_gene: TRBJ1-1; v_gene: TRBV6-2/TRBV6-3; abundance: once; CDR3nt: TGTGCCAGCAGTTACCAGACAGGTGTAGCTTTCTTT; CDR3aa: CASSYQTGVAFF
d_gene: TRBD1; j_gene: TRBJ1-6; v_gene: TRBV4-1; abundance: .; CDR3nt: TGCGCCAGCAGCCAAGTATTTTGGAGACAGGGTAGGTCACCCCTCCACTTT; CDR3aa: CASSQVFWRQGRSPLHF
d_gene: .; j_gene: TRBJ1-1; v_gene: TRBV30; abundance: .; CDR3nt: TGTGCCTGGACCGTATCCCAAAGACTGGCCACTGAAGCTTTCTTT; CDR3aa: CAWTVSQRLATEAFF
d_gene: TRBD1; j_gene: TRBJ1-1; v_gene: TRBV12-3/TRBV12-4; abundance: .; CDR3nt: TGTGCCAGCAGTTTGTTCAGGGGGATTCCGGCTTTCTTT; CDR3aa: CASSLFRGIPAFF